The 10 T cell receptor beta chains given below trace back to one sample, sequenced in a study of T cell responses to AZD1222 COVID-19 vaccine. The protocol was immunoSEQ multiplex PCR, while the TCRdb copy is restricted to in-frame clones and leaves out a portion. The table shows approximately 150,000 clones, with about 86% occurring only once. Material: peripheral blood, obtained 28 days after the second AZD1222 dose. Receptors were obtained from an adult who received the AZD1222 COVID-19 vaccine.

The gene calls are TRBV11-2 and TRBJ2-5; 10 bases are shared with TRBD2. Germline loops: CDR1 SGHAT, CDR2 FQNNGV. The V gene end was trimmed by 5 bases and the J gene end by 4 bases; junction bases not matched to a gene: 10. CDR3 length: 16 residues. DNA of the CDR3: TGTGCCAGCAGCCCTGGCCAGCGGGGGGGAGGAGAGACCCAGTACTTC. It is translated as CASSPGQRGGGETQYF.

The chain recombines TRBV13 with TRBJ2-7; D is possibly TRBD1 (6 bases). Germline V gives CDR1 PRHDT, CDR2 FYEKMQ (reference sequence). The length of the CDR3 is 15 residues. Deletions cut 2 bases from V and 0 bases from J, with 11 bases between. CDR3 region: CASSLRSRGSYEQYF. The CDR3 DNA follows: TGTGCCAGCAGCTTAAGATCCAGGGGCTCCTACGAGCAGTACTTC.

This chain links TRBV11-2 with TRBJ2-5, with no clear D. The germline V gene has CDR1 SGHAT and CDR2 FQNNGV. V was cut by 5 bases and J by 1 base, with 2 bases left in between. The CDR3 spans 11 residues. CDR3 sequence reads: CASSTQETQYF. The DNA for the CDR3 is TGTGCCAGCAGCACCCAAGAGACCCAGTACTTC.

The rearrangement joins TRBV21-1 to TRBJ2-5; TRBD2, the D gene given by the table, was not confirmed from the DNA. TRBV21-1 is designated a pseudogene. This CDR3 has 13 residues. The CDR3 loop reads CASAGGRQETQYF. The DNA for the CDR3 is TGTGCCAGCGCGGGGGGGCGTCAAGAGACCCAGTACTTC.

The chain joins TRBV9 to TRBJ1-2; 8 nucleotides match TRBD1. This CDR3 comprises 15 residues. Germline V gene lookup returns CDR1 SGDLS and CDR2 YYNGEE. The V segment lost 2 bases and the J segment 1 base; nucleotides outside the gene matches: 4. CDR3 nucleotides: TGTGCCAGCAGCGTGGGGACAGGTGATAACTATGGCTACACCTTC. Its translation: CASSVGTGDNYGYTF. Combining the CDR3 with reference TRBV9 and TRBJ1-2 gives the whole variable domain DSGVTQTPKHLITATGQRVTLRCSPRSGDLSVYWYQQSLDQGLQFLIQYYNGEERAKGNILERFSAQQFPDLHSELNLSSLELGDSALYFCASSVGTGDNYGYTFGSGTRLTVV.

For the CDR3, the DNA is TGTGCCAGCAGTTTAGGCGGACCCTACGAGCAGTACTTC. It translates to CASSLGGPYEQYF. The V call is TRBV12-3 or TRBV12-4, the J call TRBJ2-7, with D hard to call. V was trimmed by 1 base and J by 2 bases, leaving 6 bases between them. The CDR3 spans 13 residues.

The gene calls are TRBV2 and TRBJ2-2; D is perhaps TRBD1 (5 bases). This CDR3 comprises 13 residues. Germline loops: CDR1 SNHLY, CDR2 FYNNEI. V was cut by 7 bases and J by 6 bases, with 12 bases left in between. The CDR3, as DNA: TGTGCCAGCACCATCGACAGTTCCGGGGAGCTGTTTTTT. Its protein product is CASTIDSSGELFF.

This chain joins TRBV27 and TRBJ2-1, with a tentative D call TRBD1 (6 bases). This CDR3 spans 14 amino acids. The ends were cut back, 5 bases at V and 7 bases at J, with 15 bases in the middle. From germline, CDR1 is MNHEY and CDR2 SMNVEV (reference sequence). CDR3 nucleotide sequence: TGTGCCAGCAGTCATTCCGGGACAAGGAATGAGCAGTTCTTC. Amino acids: CASSHSGTRNEQFF.

The genes are TRBV5-4 and TRBJ2-5, with D perhaps TRBD1 (5 bases). Trimming took off 4 bases at V and 2 bases at J, with 15 bases between the two ends. The CDR3 is 15 amino acids. CDR1 is SGHNT and CDR2 is YYREEE in the germline V gene (reference sequence). The CDR3 loop reads CASSTGAALQETQYF. In nucleotides, the CDR3 is TGTGCCAGCAGCACAGGCGCGGCGCTACAAGAGACCCAGTACTTC.

V is TRBV10-2 and J is TRBJ2-7; D not resolved. The CDR3 covers 15 residues. Germline values: CDR1 WSHSY, CDR2 SAAADI. V lost 2 bases and J lost 0, with 11 bases in between. The chain's CDR3 is CASSEPVRSSYEQYF. CDR3 coding DNA: TGCGCCAGCAGTGAGCCTGTCAGGAGCTCCTACGAGCAGTACTTC.